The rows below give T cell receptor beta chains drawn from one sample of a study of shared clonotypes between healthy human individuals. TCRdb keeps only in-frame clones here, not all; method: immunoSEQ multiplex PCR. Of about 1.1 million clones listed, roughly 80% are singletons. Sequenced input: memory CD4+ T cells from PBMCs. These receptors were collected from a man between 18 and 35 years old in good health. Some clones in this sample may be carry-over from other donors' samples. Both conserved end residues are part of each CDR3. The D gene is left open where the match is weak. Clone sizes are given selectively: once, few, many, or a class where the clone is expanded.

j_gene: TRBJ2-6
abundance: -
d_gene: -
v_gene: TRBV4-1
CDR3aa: CASSLGGAGANVLTF
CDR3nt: TGCGCCAGCAGTCTTGGGGGCGCTGGGGCCAACGTCCTGACTTTC

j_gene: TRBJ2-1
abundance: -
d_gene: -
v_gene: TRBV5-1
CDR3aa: CASSLGTGRVGEQFF
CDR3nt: TGCGCCAGCAGCTTAGGTACAGGTCGCGTCGGTGAGCAGTTCTTC

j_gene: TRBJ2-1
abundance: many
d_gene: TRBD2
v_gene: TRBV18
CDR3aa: CASSPTSGGANEQFF
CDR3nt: TGTGCCAGCTCACCAACTAGCGGGGGTGCCAATGAGCAGTTCTTC

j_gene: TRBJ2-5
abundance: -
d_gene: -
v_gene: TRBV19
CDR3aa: CASTSDPRLGQYF
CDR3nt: TGTGCCAGTACCTCCGATCCTAGGTTAGGCCAGTACTTC

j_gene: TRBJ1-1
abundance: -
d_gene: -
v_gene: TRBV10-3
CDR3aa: CAIGTLDTEAFF
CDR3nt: TGTGCCATCGGGACCCTAGACACTGAAGCTTTCTTT

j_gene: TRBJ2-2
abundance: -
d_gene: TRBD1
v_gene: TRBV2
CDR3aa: CASSAGQGYGELFF
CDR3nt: TGTGCCAGCAGTGCGGGACAGGGTTACGGGGAGCTGTTTTTT

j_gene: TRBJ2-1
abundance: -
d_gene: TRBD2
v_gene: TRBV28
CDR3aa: CASSLRLAGYNEQFF
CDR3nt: TGTGCCAGCAGTTTAAGGCTAGCGGGTTACAATGAGCAGTTCTTC

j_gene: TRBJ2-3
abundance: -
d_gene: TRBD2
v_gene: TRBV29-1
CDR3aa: CSAGLAGGGDTQYF
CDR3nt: TGCAGCGCCGGACTAGCGGGAGGTGGTGATACGCAGTATTTT

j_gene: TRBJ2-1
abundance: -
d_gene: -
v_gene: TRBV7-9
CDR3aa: CASSLGGPSLQFF
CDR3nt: TGTGCCAGCAGCTTAGGGGGACCATCGTTGCAGTTCTTC

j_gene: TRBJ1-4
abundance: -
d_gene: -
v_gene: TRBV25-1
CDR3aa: CASSESLVNEKLFF
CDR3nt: TGTGCCAGCAGTGAAAGTTTGGTGAATGAAAAACTGTTTTTT

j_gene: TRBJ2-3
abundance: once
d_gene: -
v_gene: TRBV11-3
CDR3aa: CASSGRGGVDTQYF
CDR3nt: TGTGCCAGCAGCGGCAGGGGGGGTGTGGATACGCAGTATTTT

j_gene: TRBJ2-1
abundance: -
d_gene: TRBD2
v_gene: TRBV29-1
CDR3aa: CSSSTGLAGNEQFF
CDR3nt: TGCAGTTCATCGACGGGGCTAGCGGGCAATGAGCAGTTCTTC

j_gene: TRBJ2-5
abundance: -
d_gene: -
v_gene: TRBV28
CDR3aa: CASSVEETQYF
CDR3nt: TGTGCCAGCAGCGTGGAAGAGACCCAGTACTTC

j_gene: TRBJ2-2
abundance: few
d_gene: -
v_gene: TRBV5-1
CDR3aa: CASSLADLSGELFF
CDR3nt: TGCGCCAGCAGCTTGGCCGATTTATCCGGGGAGCTGTTTTTT

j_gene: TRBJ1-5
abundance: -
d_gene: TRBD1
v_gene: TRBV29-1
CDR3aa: CSVRDRGSNQPQHF
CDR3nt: TGCAGCGTCCGGGACAGGGGGAGCAATCAGCCCCAGCATTTT

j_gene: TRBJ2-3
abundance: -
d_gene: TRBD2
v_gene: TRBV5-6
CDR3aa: CASSSRLAGGPDTQYF
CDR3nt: TGTGCCAGCAGCTCCAGACTAGCGGGAGGCCCAGATACGCAGTATTTT

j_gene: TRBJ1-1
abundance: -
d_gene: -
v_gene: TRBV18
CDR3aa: CASSPEGNTEAFF
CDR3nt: TGTGCCAGCTCACCCGAGGGGAACACTGAAGCTTTCTTT

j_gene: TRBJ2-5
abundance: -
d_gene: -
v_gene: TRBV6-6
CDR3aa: CASSPTGTNTYKTQYF
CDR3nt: TGTGCCAGCAGCCCGACAGGGACTAACACCTATAAGACCCAGTACTTC

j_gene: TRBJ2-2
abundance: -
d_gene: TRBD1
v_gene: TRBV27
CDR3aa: CASSLRTGGFSGELFF
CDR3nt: TGTGCCAGCAGTTTACGAACAGGGGGTTTTTCCGGGGAGCTGTTTTTT

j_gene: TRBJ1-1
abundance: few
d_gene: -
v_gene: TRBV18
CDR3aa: CASSPNWGNTEAFF
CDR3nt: TGTGCCAGCTCCCCCAATTGGGGGAACACTGAAGCTTTCTTT

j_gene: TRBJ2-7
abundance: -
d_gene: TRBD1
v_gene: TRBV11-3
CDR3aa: CASSLGQGPSYEQYF
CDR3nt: TGTGCCAGCAGCTTGGGACAGGGGCCCTCCTACGAGCAGTACTTC

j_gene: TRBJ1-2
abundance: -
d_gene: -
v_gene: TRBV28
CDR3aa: CASSSLQNGYTF
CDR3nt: TGTGCCAGCAGTTCCCTCCAGAATGGCTACACCTTC

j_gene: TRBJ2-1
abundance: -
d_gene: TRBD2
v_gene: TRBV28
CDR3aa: CASSLMSLAATNEQFF
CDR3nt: TGTGCCAGCAGTTTAATGTCACTAGCGGCAACCAATGAGCAGTTCTTC

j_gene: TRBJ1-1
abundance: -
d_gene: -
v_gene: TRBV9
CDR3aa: CASSVGSGNTEAFF
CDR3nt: TGTGCCAGCAGCGTAGGGTCGGGGAACACTGAAGCTTTCTTT

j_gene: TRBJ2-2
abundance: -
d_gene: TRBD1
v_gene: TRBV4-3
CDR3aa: CASSQDRADRAGELFF
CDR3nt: TGCGCCAGCAGCCAAGATCGGGCTGACAGGGCCGGGGAGCTGTTTTTT

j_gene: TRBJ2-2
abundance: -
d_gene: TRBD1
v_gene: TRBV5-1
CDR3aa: CASRGTVTTGELFF
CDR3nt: TGCGCCAGCAGAGGGACAGTAACCACCGGGGAGCTGTTTTTT

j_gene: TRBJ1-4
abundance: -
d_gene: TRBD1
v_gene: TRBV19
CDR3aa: CASSIGQELVKLFF
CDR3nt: TGTGCCAGTAGTATCGGACAGGAACTTGTAAAACTGTTTTTT

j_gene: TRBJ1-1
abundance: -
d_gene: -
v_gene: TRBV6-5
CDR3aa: CASSYPTGTEAFF
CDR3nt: TGTGCCAGCAGTTACCCCACTGGCACTGAAGCTTTCTTT

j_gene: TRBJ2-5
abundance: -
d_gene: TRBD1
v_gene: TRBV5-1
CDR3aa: CASSLQGGEETQYF
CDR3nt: TGCGCCAGCAGCTTACAGGGGGGCGAAGAGACCCAGTACTTC

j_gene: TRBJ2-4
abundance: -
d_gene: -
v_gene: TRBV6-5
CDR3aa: CASSYPTPGIQYF
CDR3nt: TGTGCCAGCAGTTACCCTACACCGGGGATTCAGTACTTC

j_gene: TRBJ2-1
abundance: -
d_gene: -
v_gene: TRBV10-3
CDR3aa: CAISGTRDAYNEQFF
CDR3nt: TGTGCCATCAGCGGAACTCGGGACGCCTACAATGAGCAGTTCTTC

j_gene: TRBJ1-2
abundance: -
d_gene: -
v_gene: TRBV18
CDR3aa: CASSPVDNYGYTF
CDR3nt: TGTGCCAGCTCACCAGTCGACAATTACGGCTACACCTTC

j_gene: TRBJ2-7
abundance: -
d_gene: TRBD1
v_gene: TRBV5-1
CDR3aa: CASGRDRTYEQYF
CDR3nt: TGCGCCAGCGGCCGGGACAGAACCTACGAGCAGTACTTC

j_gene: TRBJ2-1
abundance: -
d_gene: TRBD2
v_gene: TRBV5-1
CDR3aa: CASSLGLAGLLYEQFF
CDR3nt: TGCGCCAGCAGCTTGGGACTAGCGGGCTTGCTTTATGAGCAGTTCTTC

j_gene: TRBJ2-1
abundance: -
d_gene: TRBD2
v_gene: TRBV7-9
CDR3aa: CASSLLAGGPSEQFF
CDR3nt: TGTGCCAGCAGCCTCCTAGCGGGAGGGCCCTCTGAGCAGTTCTTC

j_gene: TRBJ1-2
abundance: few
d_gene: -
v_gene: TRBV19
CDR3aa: CASTGSSLYGYTF
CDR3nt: TGTGCCAGTACCGGCAGCTCCTTATATGGCTACACCTTC

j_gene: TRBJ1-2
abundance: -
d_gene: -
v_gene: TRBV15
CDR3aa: CATSREGRNYGYTF
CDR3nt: TGTGCCACCAGCAGAGAAGGGAGGAACTATGGCTACACCTTC

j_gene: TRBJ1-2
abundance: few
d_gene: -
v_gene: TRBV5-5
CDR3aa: CASRPTENYGYTF
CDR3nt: TGTGCCAGCAGGCCCACAGAGAACTATGGCTACACCTTC

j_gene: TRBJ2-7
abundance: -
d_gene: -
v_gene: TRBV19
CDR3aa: CASSITGRGDVYEQYF
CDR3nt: TGTGCCAGTAGTATTACAGGAAGGGGAGACGTATACGAGCAGTACTTC